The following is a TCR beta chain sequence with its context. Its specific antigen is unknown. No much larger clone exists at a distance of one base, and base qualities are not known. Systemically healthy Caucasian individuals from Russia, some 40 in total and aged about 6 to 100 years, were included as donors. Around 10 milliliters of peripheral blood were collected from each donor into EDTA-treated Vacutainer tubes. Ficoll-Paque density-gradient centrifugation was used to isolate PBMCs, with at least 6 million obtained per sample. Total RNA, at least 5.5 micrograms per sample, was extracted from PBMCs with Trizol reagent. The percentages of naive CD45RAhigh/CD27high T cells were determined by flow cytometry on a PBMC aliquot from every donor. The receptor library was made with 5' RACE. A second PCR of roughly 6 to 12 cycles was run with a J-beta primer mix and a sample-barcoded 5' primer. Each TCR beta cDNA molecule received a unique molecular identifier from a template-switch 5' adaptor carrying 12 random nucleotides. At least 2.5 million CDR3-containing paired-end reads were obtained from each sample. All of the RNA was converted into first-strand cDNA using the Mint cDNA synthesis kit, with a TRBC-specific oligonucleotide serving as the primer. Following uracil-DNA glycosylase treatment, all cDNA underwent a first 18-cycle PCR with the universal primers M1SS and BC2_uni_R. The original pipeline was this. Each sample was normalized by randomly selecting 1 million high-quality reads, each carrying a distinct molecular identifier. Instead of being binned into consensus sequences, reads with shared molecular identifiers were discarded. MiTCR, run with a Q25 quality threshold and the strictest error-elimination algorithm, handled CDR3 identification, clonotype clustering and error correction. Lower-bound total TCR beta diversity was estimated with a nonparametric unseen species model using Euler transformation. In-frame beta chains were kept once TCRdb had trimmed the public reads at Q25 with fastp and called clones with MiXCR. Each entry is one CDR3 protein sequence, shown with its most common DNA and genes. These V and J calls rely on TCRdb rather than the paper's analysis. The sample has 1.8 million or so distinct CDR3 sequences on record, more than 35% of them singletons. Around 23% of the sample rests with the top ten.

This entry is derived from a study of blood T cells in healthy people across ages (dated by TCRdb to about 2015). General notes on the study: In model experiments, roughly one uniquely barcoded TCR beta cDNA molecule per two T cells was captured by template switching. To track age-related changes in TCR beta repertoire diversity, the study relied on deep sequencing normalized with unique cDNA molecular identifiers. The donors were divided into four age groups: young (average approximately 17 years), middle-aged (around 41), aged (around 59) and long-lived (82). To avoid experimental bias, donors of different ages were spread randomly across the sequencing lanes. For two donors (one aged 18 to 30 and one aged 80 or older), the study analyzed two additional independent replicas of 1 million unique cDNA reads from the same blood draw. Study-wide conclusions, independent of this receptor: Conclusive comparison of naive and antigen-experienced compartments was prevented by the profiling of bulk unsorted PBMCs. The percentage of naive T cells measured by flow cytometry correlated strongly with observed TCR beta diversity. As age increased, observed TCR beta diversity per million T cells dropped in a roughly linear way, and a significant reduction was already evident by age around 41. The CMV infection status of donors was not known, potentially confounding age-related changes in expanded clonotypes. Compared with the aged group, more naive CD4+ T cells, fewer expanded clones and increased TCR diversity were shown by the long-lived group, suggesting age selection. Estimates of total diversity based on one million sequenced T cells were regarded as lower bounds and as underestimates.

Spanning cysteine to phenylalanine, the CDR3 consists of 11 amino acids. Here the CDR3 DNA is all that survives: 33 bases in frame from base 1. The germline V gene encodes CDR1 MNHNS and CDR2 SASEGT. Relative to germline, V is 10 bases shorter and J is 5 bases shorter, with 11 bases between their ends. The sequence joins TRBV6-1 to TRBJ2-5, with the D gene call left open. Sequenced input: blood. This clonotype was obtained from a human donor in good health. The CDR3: CATEIGETQYF. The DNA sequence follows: TGTGCCACCGAAATAGGGGAGACCCAGTACTTC.